At least ten counts were recorded for the clone carrying this TCR beta chain. Its antigen is unidentified. From germline, CDR1 is LGHNA and CDR2 YNFKEQ. The CDR3 extends over 18 amino acids. V lost 0 bases, J lost 0 bases, and 15 bases lay in between. This entry comes from a study of breast tumors, draining lymph nodes, adjacent tissues. The study's findings and limits: Tumor repertoires ranked between lymph nodes and nontumor tissue in diversity, with V and J gene preferences. The data were judged consistent with most tumor T cells coming from lymph node and expanding in tumor.

TCRdb re-derived calls from the multiplex PCR reads in MiXCR, one entry per CDR3 protein. The table shows about 89,000 distinct CDR3 sequences, with approximately 31% occurring only once. Axillary draining lymph nodes of breast cancer patients supplied the node samples. The receptor's source is a female donor with breast cancer. Some clones in this sample may be carry-over from other donors' samples. The chain is built from TRBV4-2 and TRBJ1-5; D remains ambiguous. The sequencing input was axillary lymph node tissue. CDR3: CASSQDLVGPSSNQPQHF. CDR3 coding DNA: TGTGCCAGCAGCCAAGATTTAGTAGGACCGAGTAGCAATCAGCCCCAGCATTTT.